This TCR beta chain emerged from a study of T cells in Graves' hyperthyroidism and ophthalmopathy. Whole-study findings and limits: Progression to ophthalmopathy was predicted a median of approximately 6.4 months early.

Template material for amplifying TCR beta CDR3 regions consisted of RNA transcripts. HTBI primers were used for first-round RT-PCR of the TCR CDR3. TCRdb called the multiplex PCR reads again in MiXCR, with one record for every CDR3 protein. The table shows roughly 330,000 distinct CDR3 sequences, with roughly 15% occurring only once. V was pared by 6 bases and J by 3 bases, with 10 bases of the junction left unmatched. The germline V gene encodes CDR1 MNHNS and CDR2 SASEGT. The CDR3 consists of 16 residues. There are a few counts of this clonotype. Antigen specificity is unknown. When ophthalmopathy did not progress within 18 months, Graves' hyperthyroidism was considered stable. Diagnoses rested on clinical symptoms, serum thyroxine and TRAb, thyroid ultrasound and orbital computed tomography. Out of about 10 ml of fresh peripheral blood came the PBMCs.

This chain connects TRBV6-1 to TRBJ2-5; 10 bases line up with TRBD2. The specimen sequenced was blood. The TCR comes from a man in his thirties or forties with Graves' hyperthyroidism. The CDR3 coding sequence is TGTGCCAGCAGGTTAGCGGGAGGAGGGCCCGAAGAGACCCAGTACTTC. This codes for CASRLAGGGPEETQYF.